The clone carrying this TCR beta chain has a count of ten or more. The target antigen is unknown. The source of the sample is a study of neurological immune-mediated disorders. Study-wide results and caveats: HTLV-1-associated myelopathy showed the most TCR clonal expansion; multiple sclerosis the least, below healthy controls.

The output of every sequencing run, over 190 million TCR-beta sequences, came from 15-18 subjects. TCRdb reprocessed the 5' RACE reads with MiXCR, giving one entry per CDR3 protein. Of fewer than 85,000 distinct CDR3 sequences detected, approximately 4.6% appear once; the ten largest clones hold 5% to 6%. The time point is: longitudinal time-point 3. Germline V lookup: CDR1 SGHKS, CDR2 YYEKEE (reference sequence). This CDR3 spans 15 amino acids. V lost 0 bases and J 6 bases, leaving 16 bases between the germline ends. The chain recombines TRBV5-5 with TRBJ2-7; D might be TRBD1 or TRBD2, each matching 5 bases. Material: PBMCs. This sequence was found in a woman aged 55-70 years with multiple sclerosis. The CDR3 region is CASSLGPPAGSEQYF. The CDR3, as DNA: TGTGCCAGCAGCTTGGGCCCACCCGCAGGGAGCGAGCAGTACTTC.